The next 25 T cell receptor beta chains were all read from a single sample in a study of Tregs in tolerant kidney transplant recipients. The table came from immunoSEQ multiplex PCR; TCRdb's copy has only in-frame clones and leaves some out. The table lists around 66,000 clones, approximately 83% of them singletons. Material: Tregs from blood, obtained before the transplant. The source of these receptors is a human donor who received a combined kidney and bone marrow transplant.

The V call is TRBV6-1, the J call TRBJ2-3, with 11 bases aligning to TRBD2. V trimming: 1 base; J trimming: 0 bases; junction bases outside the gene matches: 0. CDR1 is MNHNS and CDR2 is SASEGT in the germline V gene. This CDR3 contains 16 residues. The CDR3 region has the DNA TGTGCCAGCAGTGAAGGACTAGCGGGGAGCACAGATACGCAGTATTTT. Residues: CASSEGLAGSTDTQYF.

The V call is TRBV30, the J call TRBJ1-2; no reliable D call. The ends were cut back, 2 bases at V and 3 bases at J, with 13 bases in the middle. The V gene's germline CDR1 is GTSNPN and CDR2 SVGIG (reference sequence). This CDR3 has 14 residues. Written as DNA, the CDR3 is TGTGCCTGGAGTCTCGAACAGACGCACTATGGCTACACCTTC. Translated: CAWSLEQTHYGYTF.

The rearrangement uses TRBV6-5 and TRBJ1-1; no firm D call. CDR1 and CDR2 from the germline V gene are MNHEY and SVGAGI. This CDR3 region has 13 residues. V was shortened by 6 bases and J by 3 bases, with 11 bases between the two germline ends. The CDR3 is CASSNTVDTEAFF. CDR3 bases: TGTGCCAGCAGCAACACAGTGGACACTGAAGCTTTCTTT.

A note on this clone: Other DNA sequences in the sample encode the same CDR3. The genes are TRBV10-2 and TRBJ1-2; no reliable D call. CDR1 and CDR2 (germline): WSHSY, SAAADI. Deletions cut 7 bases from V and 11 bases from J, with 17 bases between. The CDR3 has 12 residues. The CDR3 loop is CASTGRGERYTF. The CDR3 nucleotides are TGCGCCAGCACCGGTCGCGGTGAGAGGTACACCTTC.

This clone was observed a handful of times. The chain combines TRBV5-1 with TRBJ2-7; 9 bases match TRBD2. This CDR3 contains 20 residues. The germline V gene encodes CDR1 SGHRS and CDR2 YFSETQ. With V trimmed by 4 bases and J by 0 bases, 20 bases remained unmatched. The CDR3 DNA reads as TGCGCCAGCAGCCCCCTATCATCCAGCGGGGGGCCTAGGAGCTCCTACGAGCAGTACTTC. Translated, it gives CASSPLSSSGGPRSSYEQYF.

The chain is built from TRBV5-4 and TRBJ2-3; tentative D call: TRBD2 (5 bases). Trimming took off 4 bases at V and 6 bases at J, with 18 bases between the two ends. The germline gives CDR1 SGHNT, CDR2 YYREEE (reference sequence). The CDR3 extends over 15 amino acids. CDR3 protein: CASSPGGSLSDTQYF. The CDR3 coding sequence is TGTGCCAGCAGCCCCGGAGGCTCCCTCTCTGATACGCAGTATTTT.

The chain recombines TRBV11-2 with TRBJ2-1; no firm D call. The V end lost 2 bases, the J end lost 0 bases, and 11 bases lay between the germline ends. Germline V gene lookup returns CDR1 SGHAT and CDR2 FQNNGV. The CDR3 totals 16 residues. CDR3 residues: CASSLSYRSSYNEQFF. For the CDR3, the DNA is TGTGCCAGCAGCTTATCCTACCGGAGCTCCTACAATGAGCAGTTCTTC.

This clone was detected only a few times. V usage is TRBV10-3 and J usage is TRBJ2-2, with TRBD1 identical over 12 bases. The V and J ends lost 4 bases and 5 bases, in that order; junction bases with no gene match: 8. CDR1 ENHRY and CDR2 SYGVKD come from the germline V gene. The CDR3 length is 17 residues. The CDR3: CAISGQGTGGLTGELFF. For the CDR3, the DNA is TGTGCCATCAGTGGTCAAGGGACAGGGGGCCTGACCGGGGAGCTGTTTTTT.

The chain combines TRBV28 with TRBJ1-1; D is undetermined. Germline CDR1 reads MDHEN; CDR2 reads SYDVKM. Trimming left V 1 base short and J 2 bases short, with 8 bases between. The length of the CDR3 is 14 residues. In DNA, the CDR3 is TGTGCCAGCAGTTTATTAGCTAGAAACACTGAAGCTTTCTTT. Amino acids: CASSLLARNTEAFF.

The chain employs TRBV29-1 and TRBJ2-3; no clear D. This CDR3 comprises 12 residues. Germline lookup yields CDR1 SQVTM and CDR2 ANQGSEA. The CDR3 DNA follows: TGCAGTTTCTGGCGTTTCGTAGATACGCAGTATTTT. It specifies CSFWRFVDTQYF.

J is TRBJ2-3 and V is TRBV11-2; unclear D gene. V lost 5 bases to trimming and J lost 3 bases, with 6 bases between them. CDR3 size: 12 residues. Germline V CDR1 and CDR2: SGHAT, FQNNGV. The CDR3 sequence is CASSPSTDTQYF. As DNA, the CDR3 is TGTGCCAGCAGCCCGAGTACAGATACGCAGTATTTT.

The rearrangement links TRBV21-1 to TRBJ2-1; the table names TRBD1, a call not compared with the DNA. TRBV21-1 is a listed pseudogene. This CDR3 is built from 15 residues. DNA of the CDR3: TGTGCCAGCACTAAAGGAGGGGGCCCCTACAATGAGCAGTTCTTC. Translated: CASTKGGGPYNEQFF.

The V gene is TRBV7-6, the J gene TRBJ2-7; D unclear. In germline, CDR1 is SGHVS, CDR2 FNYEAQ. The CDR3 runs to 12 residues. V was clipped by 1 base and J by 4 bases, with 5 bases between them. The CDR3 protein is CASSLVGYEQYF. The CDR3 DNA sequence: TGTGCCAGCAGCTTAGTGGGTTACGAGCAGTACTTC.

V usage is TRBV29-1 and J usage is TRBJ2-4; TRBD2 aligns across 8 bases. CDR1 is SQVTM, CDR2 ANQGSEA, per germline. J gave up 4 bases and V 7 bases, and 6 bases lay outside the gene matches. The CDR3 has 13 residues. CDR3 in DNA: TGCAGCGCCGCGGGAGGCGGTAAAAACATTCAGTACTTC. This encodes CSAAGGGKNIQYF. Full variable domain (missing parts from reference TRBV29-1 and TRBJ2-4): SAVISQKPSRDICQRGTSLTIQCQVDSQVTMMFWYRQQPGQSLTLIATANQGSEATYESGFVIDKFPISRPNLTFSTLTVSNMSPEDSSIYLCSAAGGGKNIQYFGAGTRLSVL.

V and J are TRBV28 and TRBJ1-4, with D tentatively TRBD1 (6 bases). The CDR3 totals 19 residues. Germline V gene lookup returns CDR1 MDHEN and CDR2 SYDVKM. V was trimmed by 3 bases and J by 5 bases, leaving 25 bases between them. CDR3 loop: CASSFGGPFADRRNEKLFF. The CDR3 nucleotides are TGTGCCAGCAGTTTTGGGGGCCCGTTCGCCGACAGGAGGAATGAAAAACTGTTTTTT.

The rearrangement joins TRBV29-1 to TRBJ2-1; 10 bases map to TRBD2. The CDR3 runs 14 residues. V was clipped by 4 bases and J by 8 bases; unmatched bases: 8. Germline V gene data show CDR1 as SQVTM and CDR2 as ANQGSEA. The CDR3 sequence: CSVGHLAGVDEQFF. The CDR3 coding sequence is TGCAGCGTTGGGCACCTAGCGGGAGTCGATGAGCAGTTCTTC.

The CDR3 sequence: CASNSYSNQPQHF. The CDR3 bases are TGTGCCAGTAATTCCTATAGCAATCAGCCCCAGCATTTT. The rearrangement links TRBV19 to TRBJ1-5; the D is unclear. The CDR3 is made up of 13 amino acids. The ends were cut back, 7 bases at V and 0 bases at J, with 7 bases in the middle. CDR1 LNHDA and CDR2 SQIVND come from the germline V gene (reference sequence).

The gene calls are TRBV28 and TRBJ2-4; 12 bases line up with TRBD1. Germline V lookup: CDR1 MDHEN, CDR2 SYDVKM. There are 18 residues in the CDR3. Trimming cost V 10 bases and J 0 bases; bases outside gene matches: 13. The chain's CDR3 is CATSLGQGAILAKNIQYF. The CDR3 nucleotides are TGTGCCACCTCTCTGGGACAGGGGGCAATTTTAGCCAAAAACATTCAGTACTTC.

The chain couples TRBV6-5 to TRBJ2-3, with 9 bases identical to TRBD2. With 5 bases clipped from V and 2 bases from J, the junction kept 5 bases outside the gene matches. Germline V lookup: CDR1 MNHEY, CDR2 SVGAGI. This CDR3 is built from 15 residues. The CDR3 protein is CASSGSGGFTDTQYF. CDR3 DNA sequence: TGTGCCAGCAGTGGTAGCGGGGGTTTCACAGATACGCAGTATTTT.

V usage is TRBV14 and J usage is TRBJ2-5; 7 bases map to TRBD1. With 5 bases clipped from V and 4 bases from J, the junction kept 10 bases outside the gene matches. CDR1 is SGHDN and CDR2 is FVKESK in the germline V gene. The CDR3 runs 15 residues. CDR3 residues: CASSSPRTGRETQYF. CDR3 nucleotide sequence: TGTGCCAGCAGCTCCCCGAGGACAGGCAGAGAGACCCAGTACTTC.

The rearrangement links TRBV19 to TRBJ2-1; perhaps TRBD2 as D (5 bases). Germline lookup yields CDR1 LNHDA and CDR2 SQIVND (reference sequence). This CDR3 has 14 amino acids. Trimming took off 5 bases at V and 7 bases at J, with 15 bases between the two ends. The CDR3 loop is CASSSRGLGNEQFF. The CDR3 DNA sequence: TGTGCCAGTAGTTCCCGGGGATTGGGGAATGAGCAGTTCTTC.

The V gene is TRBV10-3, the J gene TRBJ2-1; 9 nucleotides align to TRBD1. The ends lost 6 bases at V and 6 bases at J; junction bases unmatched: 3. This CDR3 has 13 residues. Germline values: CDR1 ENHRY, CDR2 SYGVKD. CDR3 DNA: TGTGCCATCAGAACACAGGGGGCCAATGAGCAGTTCTTC. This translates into CAIRTQGANEQFF.

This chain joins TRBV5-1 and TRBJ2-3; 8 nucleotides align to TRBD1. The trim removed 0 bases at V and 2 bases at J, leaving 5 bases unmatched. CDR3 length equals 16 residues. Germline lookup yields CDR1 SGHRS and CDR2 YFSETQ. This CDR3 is CASSLGPGQDTDTQYF. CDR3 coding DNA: TGCGCCAGCAGCTTGGGACCGGGACAGGACACAGATACGCAGTATTTT.

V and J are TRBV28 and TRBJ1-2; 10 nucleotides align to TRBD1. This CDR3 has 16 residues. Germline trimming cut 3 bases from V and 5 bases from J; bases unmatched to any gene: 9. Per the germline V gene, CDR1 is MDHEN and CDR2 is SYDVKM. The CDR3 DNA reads TGTGCCAGCAGTTTGGGAGGGGGACAGGGGAGTTATGGCTACACCTTC. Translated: CASSLGGGQGSYGYTF.

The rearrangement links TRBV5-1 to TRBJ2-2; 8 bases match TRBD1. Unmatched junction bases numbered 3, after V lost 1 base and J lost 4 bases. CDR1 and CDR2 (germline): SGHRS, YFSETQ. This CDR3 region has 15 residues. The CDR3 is CASSLSGGGTGELFF. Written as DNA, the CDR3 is TGCGCCAGCAGCTTGTCAGGGGGCGGCACCGGGGAGCTGTTTTTT.